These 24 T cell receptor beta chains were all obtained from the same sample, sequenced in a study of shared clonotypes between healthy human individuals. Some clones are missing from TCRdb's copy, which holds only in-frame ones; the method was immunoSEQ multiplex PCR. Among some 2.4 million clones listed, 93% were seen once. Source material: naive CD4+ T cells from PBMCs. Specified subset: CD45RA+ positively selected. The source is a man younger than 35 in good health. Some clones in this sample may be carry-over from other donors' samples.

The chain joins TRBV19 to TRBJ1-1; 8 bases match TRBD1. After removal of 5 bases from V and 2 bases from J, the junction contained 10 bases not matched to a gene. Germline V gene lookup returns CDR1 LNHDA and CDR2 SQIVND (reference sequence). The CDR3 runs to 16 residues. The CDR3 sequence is CASSHRTTGANTEAFF. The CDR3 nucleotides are TGTGCCAGTAGTCACCGAACGACAGGGGCTAACACTGAAGCTTTCTTT.

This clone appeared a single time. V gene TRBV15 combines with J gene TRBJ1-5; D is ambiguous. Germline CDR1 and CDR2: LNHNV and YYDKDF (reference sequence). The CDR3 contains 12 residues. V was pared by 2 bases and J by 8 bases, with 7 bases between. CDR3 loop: CATSRPEKPQHF. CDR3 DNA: TGTGCCACCAGCAGACCCGAGAAGCCCCAGCATTTT.

Written as DNA, the CDR3 is TGTGCCAGCAGTGGTTGGATAGCGGGAGGGGAAGGAGAGACCCAGTACTTC. The encoded protein is CASSGWIAGGEGETQYF. This rearrangement joins TRBV2 to TRBJ2-5, with TRBD2 matching 11 bases. V shed 4 bases, J shed 4 bases, and the junction held 11 bases outside the gene matches. Germline V CDR1 and CDR2: SNHLY, FYNNEI. This CDR3 is 17 amino acids long.

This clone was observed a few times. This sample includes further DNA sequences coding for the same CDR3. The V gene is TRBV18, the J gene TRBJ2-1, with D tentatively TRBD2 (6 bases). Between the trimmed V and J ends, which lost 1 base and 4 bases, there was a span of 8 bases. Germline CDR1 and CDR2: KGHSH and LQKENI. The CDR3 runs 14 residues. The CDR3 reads CASSPLAEYNEQFF. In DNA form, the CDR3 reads TGTGCCAGCTCACCACTAGCGGAATACAATGAGCAGTTCTTC.

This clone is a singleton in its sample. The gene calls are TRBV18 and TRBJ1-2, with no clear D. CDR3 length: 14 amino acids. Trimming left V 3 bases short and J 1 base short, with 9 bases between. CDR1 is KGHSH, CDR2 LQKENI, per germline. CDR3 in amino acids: CASSPSGLNYGYTF. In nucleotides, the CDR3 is TGTGCCAGCTCACCGTCGGGTCTTAACTATGGCTACACCTTC.

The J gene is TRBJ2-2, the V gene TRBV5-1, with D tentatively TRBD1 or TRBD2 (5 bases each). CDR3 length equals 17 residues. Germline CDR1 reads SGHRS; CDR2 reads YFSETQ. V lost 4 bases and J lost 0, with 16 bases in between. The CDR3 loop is CASSMGSGTANTGELFF. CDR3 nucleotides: TGCGCCAGCAGCATGGGATCCGGGACGGCGAACACCGGGGAGCTGTTTTTT. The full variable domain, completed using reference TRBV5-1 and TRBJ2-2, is KAGVTQTPRYLIKTRGQQVTLSCSPISGHRSVSWYQQTPGQGLQFLFEYFSETQRNKGNFPGRFSGRQFSNSRSEMNVSTLELGDSALYLCASSMGSGTANTGELFFGEGSRLTVL.

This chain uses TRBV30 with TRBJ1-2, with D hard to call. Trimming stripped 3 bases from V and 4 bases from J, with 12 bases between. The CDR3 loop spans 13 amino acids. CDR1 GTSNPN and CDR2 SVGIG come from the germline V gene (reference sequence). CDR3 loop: CAWSLQLFYGYTF. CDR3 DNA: TGTGCCTGGAGCCTACAGCTTTTCTATGGCTACACCTTC.

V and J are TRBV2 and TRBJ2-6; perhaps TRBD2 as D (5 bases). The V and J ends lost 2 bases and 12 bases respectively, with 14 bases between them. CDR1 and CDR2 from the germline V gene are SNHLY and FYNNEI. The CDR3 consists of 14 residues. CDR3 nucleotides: TGTGCCAGCAGTGAAAGGAGGCTTACTACCGTCCTGACTTTC. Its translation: CASSERRLTTVLTF.

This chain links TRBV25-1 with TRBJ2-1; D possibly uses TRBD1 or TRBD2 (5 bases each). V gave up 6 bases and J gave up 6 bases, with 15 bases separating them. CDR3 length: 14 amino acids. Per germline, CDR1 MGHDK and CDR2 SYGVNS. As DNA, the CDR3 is TGTGCCAGCAGCCCTGGGACGTTTTCCAATGAGCAGTTCTTC. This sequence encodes CASSPGTFSNEQFF. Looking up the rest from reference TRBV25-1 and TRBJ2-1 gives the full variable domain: EADIYQTPRYLVIGTGKKITLECSQTMGHDKMYWYQQDPGMELHLIHYSYGVNSTEKGDLSSESTVSRIRTEHFPLTLESARPSHTSQYLCASSPGTFSNEQFFGPGTRLTVL.

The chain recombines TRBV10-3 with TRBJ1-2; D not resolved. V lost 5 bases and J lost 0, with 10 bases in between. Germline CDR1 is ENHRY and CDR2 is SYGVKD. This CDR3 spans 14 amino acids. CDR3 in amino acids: CAISSQVANYGYTF. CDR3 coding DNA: TGTGCCATCAGTTCTCAGGTAGCTAACTATGGCTACACCTTC.

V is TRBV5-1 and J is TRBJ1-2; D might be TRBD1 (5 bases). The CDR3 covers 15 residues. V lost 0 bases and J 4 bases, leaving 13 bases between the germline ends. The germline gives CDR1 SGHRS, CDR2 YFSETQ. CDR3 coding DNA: TGCGCCAGCAGCTTGGCCAACGTCGGGGGCTATGGCTACACCTTC. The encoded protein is CASSLANVGGYGYTF.

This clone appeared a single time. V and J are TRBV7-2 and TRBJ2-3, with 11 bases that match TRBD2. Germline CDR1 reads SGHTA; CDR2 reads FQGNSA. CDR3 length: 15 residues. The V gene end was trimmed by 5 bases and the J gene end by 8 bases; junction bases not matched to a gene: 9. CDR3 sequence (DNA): TGTGCCAGCAGCCCCACAACTAGCGGGAGAGGTACGCAGTATTTT. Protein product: CASSPTTSGRGTQYF.

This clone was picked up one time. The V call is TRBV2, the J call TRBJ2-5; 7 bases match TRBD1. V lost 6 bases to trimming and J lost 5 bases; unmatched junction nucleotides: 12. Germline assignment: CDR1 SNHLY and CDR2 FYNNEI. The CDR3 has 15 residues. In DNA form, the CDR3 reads TGTGCCAGCAGAATGGGACAGCCTATGAGTGAGACCCAGTACTTC. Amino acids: CASRMGQPMSETQYF.

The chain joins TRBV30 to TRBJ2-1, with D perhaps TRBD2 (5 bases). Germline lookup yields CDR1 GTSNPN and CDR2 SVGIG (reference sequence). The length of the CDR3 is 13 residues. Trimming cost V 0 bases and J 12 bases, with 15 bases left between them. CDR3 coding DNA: TGTGCCTGGAGTGTAGATGCCTGGAGGACGCAGTTCTTC. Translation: CAWSVDAWRTQFF.

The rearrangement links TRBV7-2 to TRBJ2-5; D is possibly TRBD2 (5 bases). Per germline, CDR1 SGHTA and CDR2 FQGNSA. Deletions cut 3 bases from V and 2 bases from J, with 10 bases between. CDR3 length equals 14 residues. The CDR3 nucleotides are TGTGCCAGCAGCTTGAGGACTCCACAAGAGACCCAGTACTTC. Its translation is CASSLRTPQETQYF.

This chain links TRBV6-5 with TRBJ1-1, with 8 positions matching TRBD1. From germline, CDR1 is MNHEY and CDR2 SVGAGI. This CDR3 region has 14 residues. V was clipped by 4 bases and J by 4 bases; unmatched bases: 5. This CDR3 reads CASSSRTGPTEAFF. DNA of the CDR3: TGTGCCAGCAGTTCCCGGACAGGGCCCACTGAAGCTTTCTTT.

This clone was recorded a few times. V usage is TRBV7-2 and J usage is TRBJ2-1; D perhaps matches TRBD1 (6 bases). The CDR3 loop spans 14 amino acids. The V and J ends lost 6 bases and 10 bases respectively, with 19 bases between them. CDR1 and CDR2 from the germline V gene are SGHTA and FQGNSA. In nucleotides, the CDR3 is TGTGCCAGCAGTCACAAAAAAACCGGGACAGAGCAGTTCTTC. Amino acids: CASSHKKTGTEQFF.

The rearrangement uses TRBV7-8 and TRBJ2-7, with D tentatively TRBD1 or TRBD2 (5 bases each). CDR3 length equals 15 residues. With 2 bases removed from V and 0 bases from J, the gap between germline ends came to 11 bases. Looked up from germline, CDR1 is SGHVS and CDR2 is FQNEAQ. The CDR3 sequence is CASSLLWGSSYEQYF. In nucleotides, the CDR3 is TGTGCCAGCAGCTTATTGTGGGGGAGCTCCTACGAGCAGTACTTC.

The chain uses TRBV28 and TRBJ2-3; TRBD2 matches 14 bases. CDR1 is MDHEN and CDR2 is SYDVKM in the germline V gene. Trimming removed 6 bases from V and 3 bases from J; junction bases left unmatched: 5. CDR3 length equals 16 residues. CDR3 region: CASRAGTSGRTDTQYF. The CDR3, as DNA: TGTGCCAGCAGAGCCGGGACTAGCGGGAGAACAGATACGCAGTATTTT.

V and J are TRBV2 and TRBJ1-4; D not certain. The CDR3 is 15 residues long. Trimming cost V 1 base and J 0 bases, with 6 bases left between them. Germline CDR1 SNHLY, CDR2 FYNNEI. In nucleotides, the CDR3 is TGTGCCAGCAGTGAAGTGGGATCAACTAATGAAAAACTGTTTTTT. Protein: CASSEVGSTNEKLFF.

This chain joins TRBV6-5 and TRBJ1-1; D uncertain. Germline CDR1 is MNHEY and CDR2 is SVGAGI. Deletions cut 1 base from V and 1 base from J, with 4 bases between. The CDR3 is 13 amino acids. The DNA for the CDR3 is TGTGCCAGCAGTTACTTACGGAACACTGAAGCTTTCTTT. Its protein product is CASSYLRNTEAFF.

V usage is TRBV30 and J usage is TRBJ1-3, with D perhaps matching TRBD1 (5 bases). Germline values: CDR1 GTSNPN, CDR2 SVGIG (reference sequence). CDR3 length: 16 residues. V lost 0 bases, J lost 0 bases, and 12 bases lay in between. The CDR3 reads CAWSVRWGTSGNTIYF. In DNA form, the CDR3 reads TGTGCCTGGAGTGTACGGTGGGGGACCTCTGGAAACACCATATATTTT.

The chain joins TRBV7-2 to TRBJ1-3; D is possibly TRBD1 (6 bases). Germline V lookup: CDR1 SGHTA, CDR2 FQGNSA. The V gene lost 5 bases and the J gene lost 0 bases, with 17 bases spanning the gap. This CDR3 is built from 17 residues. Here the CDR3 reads CASSPDSLIASGNTIYF. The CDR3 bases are TGTGCCAGCAGCCCGGACAGCCTCATAGCCTCTGGAAACACCATATATTTT.

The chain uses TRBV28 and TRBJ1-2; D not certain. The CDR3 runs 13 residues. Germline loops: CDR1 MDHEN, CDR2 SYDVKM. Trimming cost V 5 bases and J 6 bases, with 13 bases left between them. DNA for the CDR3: TGTGCCAGCAGTCTAAGGGTAAATCATGGCTACACCTTC. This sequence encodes CASSLRVNHGYTF.